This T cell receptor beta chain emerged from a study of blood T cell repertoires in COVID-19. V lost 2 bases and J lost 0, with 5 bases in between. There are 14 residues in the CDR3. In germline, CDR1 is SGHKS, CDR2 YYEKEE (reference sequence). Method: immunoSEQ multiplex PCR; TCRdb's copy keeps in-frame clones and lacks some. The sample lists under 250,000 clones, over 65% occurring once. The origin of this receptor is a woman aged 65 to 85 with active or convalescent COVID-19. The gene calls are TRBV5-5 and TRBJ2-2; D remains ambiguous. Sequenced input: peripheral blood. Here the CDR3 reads CASSFSANTGELFF. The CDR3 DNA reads TGTGCCAGCAGCTTCTCCGCGAACACCGGGGAGCTGTTTTTT.